This T cell receptor beta chain was recorded in a study of T cell responses to AZD1222 COVID-19 vaccine. The CDR3 is made up of 15 amino acids. The trim removed 2 bases at V and 1 base at J, leaving 7 bases unmatched. Per germline, CDR1 GTSNPN and CDR2 SVGIG (reference sequence). Whole-study results and caveats: Rises in breadth and depth of Spike-specific TCRs came after two AZD1222 doses.

The assay was immunoSEQ multiplex PCR, and TCRdb's table has in-frame clones only and misses some. The repertoire holds some 150,000 clones, with around 92% as singletons. Points on this clone: Its target is not known.

Specimen: peripheral blood, collected 28 days after the second AZD1222 dose. This sequence joins TRBV30 and TRBJ1-1; TRBD1 matches 7 bases. This receptor was taken from an adult who received the AZD1222 COVID-19 vaccine. CDR3 nucleotides: TGTGCCTGGAGTAAAACTGGACAGGAGAACACTGAAGCTTTCTTT. It yields the protein CAWSKTGQENTEAFF. The full variable domain, with the rest looked up from reference TRBV30 and TRBJ1-1, is SQTIHQWPATLVQPVGSPLSLECTVEGTSNPNLYWYRQAAGRGLQLLFYSVGIGQISSEVPQNLSASRPQDRQFILSSKKLLLSDSGFYLCAWSKTGQENTEAFFGQGTRLTVV.